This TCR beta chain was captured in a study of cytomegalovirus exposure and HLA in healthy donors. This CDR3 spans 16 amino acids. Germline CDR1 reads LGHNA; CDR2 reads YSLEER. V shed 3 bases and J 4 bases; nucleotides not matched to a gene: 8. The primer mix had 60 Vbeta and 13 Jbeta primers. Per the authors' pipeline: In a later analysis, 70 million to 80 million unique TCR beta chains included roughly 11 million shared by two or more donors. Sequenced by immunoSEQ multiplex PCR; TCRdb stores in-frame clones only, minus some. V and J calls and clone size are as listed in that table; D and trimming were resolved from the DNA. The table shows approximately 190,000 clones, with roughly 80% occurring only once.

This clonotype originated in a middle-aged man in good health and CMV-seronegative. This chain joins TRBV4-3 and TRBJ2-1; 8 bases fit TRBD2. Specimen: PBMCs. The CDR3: CASSHLGVAGYNEQFF. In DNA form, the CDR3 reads TGCGCCAGCAGCCACCTTGGGGTAGCGGGATACAATGAGCAGTTCTTC.